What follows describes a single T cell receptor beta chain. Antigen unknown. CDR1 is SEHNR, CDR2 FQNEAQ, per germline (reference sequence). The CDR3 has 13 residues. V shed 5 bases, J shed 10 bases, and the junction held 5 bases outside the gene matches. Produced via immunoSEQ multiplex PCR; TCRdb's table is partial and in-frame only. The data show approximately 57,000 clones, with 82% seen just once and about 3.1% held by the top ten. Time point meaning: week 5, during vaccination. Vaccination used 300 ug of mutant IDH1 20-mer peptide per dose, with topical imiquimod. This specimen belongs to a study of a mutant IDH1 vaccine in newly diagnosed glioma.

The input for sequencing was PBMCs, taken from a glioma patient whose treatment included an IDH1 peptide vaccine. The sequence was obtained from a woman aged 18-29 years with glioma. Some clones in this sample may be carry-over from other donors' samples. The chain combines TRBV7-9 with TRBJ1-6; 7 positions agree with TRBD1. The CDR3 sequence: CASSPGGVSPLHF. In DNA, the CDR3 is TGTGCCAGCAGCCCAGGGGGAGTCTCACCCCTCCACTTT.